The 9 T cell receptor beta chains below were found in one sample sequenced in a study of blood T cell repertoires in COVID-19. Clones were sequenced by immunoSEQ multiplex PCR, and TCRdb holds only the in-frame ones, with some missing. The table records approximately 260,000 clones, approximately 86% of them present only once. Sequencing used peripheral blood. All receptors come from a man aged 55 to 70 who had recovered from COVID-19.

As for this clone: The sample has other DNA sequences that encode this CDR3 too. The genes are TRBV7-9 and TRBJ2-1; 8 bases are a match to TRBD1. This CDR3 spans 13 amino acids. The V gene's germline CDR1 is SEHNR and CDR2 FQNEAQ (reference sequence). Germline trimming cut 2 bases from V and 6 bases from J; bases unmatched to any gene: 0. CDR3 sequence (DNA): TGTGCCAGCAGCTTAACAGGGGGCAATGAGCAGTTCTTC. Encoded protein: CASSLTGGNEQFF.

The genes are TRBV5-3 and TRBJ2-1; a weak D match, TRBD2 (5 bases). TRBV5-3 is designated an ORF whose function remains uncertain. The CDR3 runs 14 residues. V was cut by 0 bases and J by 12 bases, with 16 bases left in between. CDR3 DNA: TGTGCCAGAAGCTTGGCCAGGCTATGGAGGTGGCAGTTCTTC. As protein: CARSLARLWRWQFF.

This sequence joins TRBV27 and TRBJ1-3; 7 nucleotides align to TRBD1. J gave up 5 bases and V 4 bases, and 11 bases lay outside the gene matches. This CDR3 spans 16 amino acids. Germline values: CDR1 MNHEY, CDR2 SMNVEV (reference sequence). The CDR3: CASSSLRDSKRNTIYF. The CDR3 nucleotides read TGTGCCAGCAGTTCCCTCCGGGACAGTAAGCGAAACACCATATATTTT.

V and J are TRBV5-5 and TRBJ2-7; 9 bases line up with TRBD1. CDR3 size: 15 residues. The germline gives CDR1 SGHKS, CDR2 YYEKEE (reference sequence). V dropped 3 bases and J dropped 7; count of bases not matched to a gene: 11. The CDR3 DNA sequence: TGTGCCAGCAGCTCGGTGGGACAGGGAAGTTTGGAGCAGTACTTC. Protein sequence: CASSSVGQGSLEQYF.

The rearrangement uses TRBV6-6 and TRBJ1-4; weak D call: TRBD1 (6 bases). The CDR3 length is 15 residues. Germline loops: CDR1 MNHNY, CDR2 SVGAGI (reference sequence). The germline V and J ends were trimmed by 2 bases and 5 bases, with 12 bases remaining between them. The CDR3 region is CASSYVGHGNEKLFF. The CDR3 DNA follows: TGTGCCAGCAGTTACGTGGGACACGGAAATGAAAAACTGTTTTTT.

This rearrangement joins TRBV6-5 to TRBJ2-3; D unclear. Germline V gives CDR1 MNHEY, CDR2 SVGAGI. Trimming took off 5 bases at V and 3 bases at J, with 12 bases between the two ends. The CDR3 sequence is 14 residues long. CDR3 sequence reads: CASSLTLATDTQYF. The CDR3 bases are TGTGCCAGCAGTCTAACCTTAGCAACAGATACGCAGTATTTT.

This clone appeared a few times. The V call is TRBV5-6, the J call TRBJ2-2, with 7 bases fitting TRBD1. After removal of 4 bases from V and 3 bases from J, the junction contained 3 bases not matched to a gene. Germline V gives CDR1 SGHDT, CDR2 YYEEEE. CDR3 length: 14 amino acids. The CDR3 spells CASSQGQHTGELFF. As DNA, the CDR3 is TGTGCCAGCAGCCAGGGACAGCACACCGGGGAGCTGTTTTTT.

The chain combines TRBV5-4 with TRBJ1-3; tentative D call: TRBD1 (6 bases). V lost 2 bases to trimming and J lost 0 bases, with 9 bases between them. CDR1 is SGHNT and CDR2 is YYREEE in the germline V gene (reference sequence). The CDR3 runs 15 residues. CDR3 in DNA: TGTGCCAGCAGCTTAGACAGGCGCTCTGGAAACACCATATATTTT. As protein: CASSLDRRSGNTIYF. Supplemented by reference TRBV5-4 and TRBJ1-3, the full variable domain reads ETGVTQSPTHLIKTRGQQVTLRCSSQSGHNTVSWYQQALGQGPQFIFQYYREEENGRGNFPPRFSGLQFPNYSSELNVNALELDDSALYLCASSLDRRSGNTIYFGEGSWLTVV.

The chain joins TRBV15 to TRBJ1-2; TRBD1 matches at 7 bases. Germline V gene data show CDR1 as LNHNV and CDR2 as YYDKDF (reference sequence). V dropped 5 bases and J dropped 2; count of bases not matched to a gene: 5. This CDR3 has 14 residues. CDR3 amino acids: CATSPTGANYGYTF. The DNA for the CDR3 is TGTGCCACCAGCCCCACAGGGGCGAACTATGGCTACACCTTC.